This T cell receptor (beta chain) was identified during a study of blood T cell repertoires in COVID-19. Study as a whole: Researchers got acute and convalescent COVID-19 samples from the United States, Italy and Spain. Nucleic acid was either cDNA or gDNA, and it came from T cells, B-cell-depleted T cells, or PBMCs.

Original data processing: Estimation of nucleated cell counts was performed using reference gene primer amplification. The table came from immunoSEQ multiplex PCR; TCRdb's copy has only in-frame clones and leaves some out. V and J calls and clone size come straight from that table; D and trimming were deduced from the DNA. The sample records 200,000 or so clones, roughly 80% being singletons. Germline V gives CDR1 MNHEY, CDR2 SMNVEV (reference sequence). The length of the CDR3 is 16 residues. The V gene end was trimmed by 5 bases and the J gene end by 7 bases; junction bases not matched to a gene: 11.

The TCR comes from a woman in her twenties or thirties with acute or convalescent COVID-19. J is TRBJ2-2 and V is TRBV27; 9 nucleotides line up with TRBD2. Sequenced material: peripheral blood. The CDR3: CASSLTSGFSGGELFF. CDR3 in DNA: TGTGCCAGCAGTCTAACTAGCGGGTTTTCGGGCGGGGAGCTGTTTTTT.